This T cell receptor beta chain was retrieved from a study of vaccination effects on CD4 cells after COVID-19. This clone was observed a few times. As yet, its antigen is unknown. Assay used: immunoSEQ multiplex PCR; TCRdb lists only in-frame clones, some missing. This sample carries around 46,000 clones, over 50% of them seen once, and the ten largest clones take approximately 5%. When around 10 days of culture had elapsed, CD4+ T cells were isolated. Per the germline V gene, CDR1 is MRHNA and CDR2 is SNTAGT. Trimming left V 6 bases short and J 2 bases short, with 15 bases between. The CDR3 has 15 amino acids.

The chain uses TRBV6-4 and TRBJ2-3; no definite D call. Sequenced here: CD4+ T cells from PBMCs cultured without peptide, sampled before COVID-19 vaccination. The receptor was isolated from a human donor who received a COVID-19 vaccine. The CDR3 region has the DNA TGTGCCAGCAGCCCATTTGCAGATCCCACAGATACGCAGTATTTT. Translated: CASSPFADPTDTQYF.